One sample yielded the 21 T cell receptor beta chains listed below, sequenced in a study of cytomegalovirus exposure and HLA in healthy donors. The data were produced by immunoSEQ multiplex PCR, yet TCRdb's version contains in-frame clones alone and is incomplete. This sample yields roughly 120,000 clones, of which about 88% are seen a single time; about 4.4% belongs to the top ten. The sample was PBMCs. These receptors were collected from a man in his late teens or twenties in good health and CMV-seropositive.

CDR3 sequence reads: CASSQVAGTTDTQYF. CDR3 nucleotides: TGCGCCAGCAGCCAAGTAGCGGGGACCACAGATACGCAGTATTTT. The chain has TRBV4-1 and TRBJ2-3; 8 bases align to TRBD2. The V segment lost 1 base and the J segment 2 bases; nucleotides outside the gene matches: 2. The CDR3 runs to 15 residues. Germline V gives CDR1 MGHRA, CDR2 YSYEKL.

The DNA of the CDR3 is TGTGCCAGCAGCTTACCCTCTAGCGGAGAATCCTACGAGCAGTACTTC. Protein product: CASSLPSSGESYEQYF. V is TRBV7-9 and J is TRBJ2-7, with 7 bases identical to TRBD2. Germline-derived CDR1 and CDR2 are SEHNR and FQNEAQ (reference sequence). The CDR3 is 16 residues long. J was trimmed by 1 base and V by 2 bases; bases with no gene match: 8.

This chain links TRBV4-3 with TRBJ1-6; TRBD1 is a possible D gene (6 bases). Trimming left V 0 bases short and J 2 bases short, with 17 bases between. The CDR3 runs 19 residues. Germline V gene data show CDR1 as LGHNA and CDR2 as YSLEER. The CDR3 loop is CASSQDRSRGAAYNSPLHF. DNA for the CDR3: TGCGCCAGCAGCCAAGATCGTTCGCGGGGGGCAGCCTATAATTCACCCCTCCACTTT.

The sample holds many counts of this clone. The V and J genes are TRBV19 and TRBJ1-1, with D possibly matching TRBD1 (6 bases). Trimming removed 5 bases at V and 3 bases at J, with 13 bases between. This CDR3 spans 14 amino acids. Germline V CDR1 and CDR2: LNHDA, SQIVND (reference sequence). CDR3 coding DNA: TGTGCCAGTAGTTCACAGGGTACGGACACTGAAGCTTTCTTT. It encodes CASSSQGTDTEAFF.

The chain recombines TRBV11-3 with TRBJ2-1; no firm D call. The ends were cut back, 4 bases at V and 10 bases at J, with 14 bases in the middle. The CDR3 is 13 residues long. Germline V gene sequence: CDR1 SGHNT, CDR2 YENEEA. The CDR3 spells CASSSRQFGEQFF. The CDR3 nucleotides read TGTGCCAGCAGCTCACGCCAATTCGGGGAGCAGTTCTTC.

The chain couples TRBV5-6 to TRBJ2-5; TRBD2 might be the D (5 bases). The CDR3 sequence is 16 residues long. Trimming took 1 base from V and 7 from J, leaving 20 bases between them. In germline, CDR1 is SGHDT, CDR2 YYEEEE. The CDR3 here is CASSLKQGGFGGTQYF. In DNA, the CDR3 is TGTGCCAGCAGCTTGAAGCAAGGAGGTTTCGGTGGGACCCAGTACTTC. Complete variable domain (other parts from reference TRBV5-6 and TRBJ2-5): DAGVTQSPTHLIKTRGQQVTLRCSPKSGHDTVSWYQQALGQGPQFIFQYYEEEERQRGNFPDRFSGHQFPNYSSELNVNALLLGDSALYLCASSLKQGGFGGTQYFGPGTRLLVL.

The rearrangement joins TRBV6-5 to TRBJ1-1; 8 bases map to TRBD1. Germline assignment: CDR1 MNHEY and CDR2 SVGAGI. Trimming removed 8 bases from V and 0 bases from J; junction bases left unmatched: 5. This CDR3 contains 14 residues. CDR3: CASSGTGLNTEAFF. CDR3 DNA: TGTGCCAGCTCGGGGACAGGCTTGAACACTGAAGCTTTCTTT.

V usage is TRBV29-1 and J usage is TRBJ1-1; tentative D call: TRBD1 (5 bases). This CDR3 is built from 17 residues. From germline, CDR1 is SQVTM and CDR2 ANQGSEA. Trimming shortened V by 0 bases and J by 6 bases, and 23 bases separated the two germline ends. DNA for the CDR3: TGCAGCGTTGAAGATCGACCAACCGGGAGCCGGGGCCCTGAAGCTTTCTTT. Protein: CSVEDRPTGSRGPEAFF.

The chain is built from TRBV7-9 and TRBJ1-2, with D possibly TRBD1 on 6 matching bases. CDR1 is SEHNR and CDR2 is FQNEAQ in the germline V gene (reference sequence). Trimming took 6 bases from V and 4 from J, leaving 12 bases between them. The CDR3 extends over 13 amino acids. CDR3 coding DNA: TGTGCCAGCAGACAATTGACAGGCTATGGCTACACCTTC. As protein: CASRQLTGYGYTF. Full variable domain (remainder filled in from reference TRBV7-9 and TRBJ1-2): DTGVSQNPRHKITKRGQNVTFRCDPISEHNRLYWYRQTLGQGPEFLTYFQNEAQLEKSRLLSDRFSAERPKGSFSTLEIQRTEQGDSAMYLCASRQLTGYGYTFGSGTRLTVV.

The V gene is TRBV6-5, the J gene TRBJ1-1; no clear D. The V gene's germline CDR1 is MNHEY and CDR2 SVGAGI. The CDR3 runs to 14 residues. Trimming cost V 2 bases and J 3 bases, with 10 bases left between them. The CDR3 DNA reads as TGTGCCAGCAGTTACCTACCCGAGGACACTGAAGCTTTCTTT. As protein: CASSYLPEDTEAFF.

This clone was detected a few times. This chain joins TRBV7-8 and TRBJ1-6; TRBD1 aligns across 8 bases. CDR3 length equals 14 residues. V shed 4 bases and J 10 bases; nucleotides not matched to a gene: 6. Germline CDR1 is SGHVS and CDR2 is FQNEAQ. Here the CDR3 reads CASSSGQGESPLHF. The CDR3 DNA sequence: TGTGCCAGCAGCTCCGGACAGGGTGAATCACCCCTCCACTTT.

This chain links TRBV7-2 with TRBJ1-2, with D tentatively TRBD1 (6 bases). CDR1 and CDR2 from the germline V gene are SGHTA and FQGNSA. The CDR3 has 14 residues. V shed 1 base and J shed 8 bases, with 14 bases lying between them. The CDR3: CASSLVTTGPGYTF. In DNA form, the CDR3 reads TGTGCCAGCAGCTTAGTAACCACAGGGCCGGGCTACACCTTC.

The chain is built from TRBV5-1 and TRBJ2-1, with 7 positions matching TRBD1. This CDR3 comprises 16 residues. Germline-derived CDR1 and CDR2 are SGHRS and YFSETQ. The trim removed 0 bases at V and 2 bases at J, leaving 5 bases unmatched. The CDR3 is CASSLERGRPYNEQFF. The CDR3 DNA is TGCGCCAGCAGCTTGGAAAGGGGGCGTCCCTACAATGAGCAGTTCTTC.

The J gene is TRBJ2-7, the V gene TRBV19; D gene ambiguous. Germline-derived CDR1 and CDR2 are LNHDA and SQIVND (reference sequence). This CDR3 contains 14 residues. Trimming removed 6 bases from V and 2 bases from J, with 14 bases in between. In DNA, the CDR3 is TGTGCCAGTAGCCCGAGGAGCCCCGCCTACGAGCAGTACTTC. It specifies CASSPRSPAYEQYF. Full variable domain (missing parts from reference TRBV19 and TRBJ2-7): DGGITQSPKYLFRKEGQNVTLSCEQNLNHDAMYWYRQDPGQGLRLIYYSQIVNDFQKGDIAEGYSVSREKKESFPLTVTSAQKNPTAFYLCASSPRSPAYEQYFGPGTRLTVT.

The chain uses TRBV15 and TRBJ2-1, with a tentative D call TRBD2 (7 bases). This CDR3 is built from 17 residues. Between the trimmed V and J ends, which lost 2 bases and 3 bases, there was a span of 17 bases. CDR1 and CDR2 (germline): LNHNV, YYDKDF (reference sequence). CDR3: CATSRMGGPTLYNEQFF. The CDR3 DNA reads TGTGCCACCAGCAGAATGGGGGGGCCAACACTCTACAATGAGCAGTTCTTC.

This clone was observed a single time. V gene TRBV6-4 combines with J gene TRBJ2-1, with TRBD1 identical over 9 bases. The length of the CDR3 is 16 residues. V lost 4 bases to trimming and J lost 8 bases; unmatched junction nucleotides: 12. Germline V lookup: CDR1 MRHNA, CDR2 SNTAGT. The CDR3 nucleotides read TGTGCCAGCAGTGCGTCAGGTTGGACAGGGGTCGATGAGCAGTTCTTC. Its protein is CASSASGWTGVDEQFF.

A note on this clone: Other nucleotide sequences from this sample produce the same CDR3. The chain couples TRBV5-6 to TRBJ1-2; a possible D gene is TRBD1 (6 bases). CDR3 size: 13 residues. Between the trimmed V and J ends, which lost 4 bases and 2 bases, there was a span of 9 bases. Germline V lookup: CDR1 SGHDT, CDR2 YYEEEE. The CDR3 DNA sequence: TGTGCCAGCAGCCTCGGACAGAACTATGGCTACACCTTC. It specifies CASSLGQNYGYTF.

The rearrangement links TRBV7-2 to TRBJ2-3; tentative D call: TRBD2 (5 bases). The CDR3 sequence is 14 residues long. Trimming shortened V by 5 bases and J by 4 bases, and 13 bases separated the two germline ends. Looked up from germline, CDR1 is SGHTA and CDR2 is FQGNSA. CDR3 loop: CASSRSSGSDTQYF. In DNA, the CDR3 is TGTGCCAGCAGCCGCTCCTCGGGGTCAGATACGCAGTATTTT.

The CDR3 DNA is TGCGCCAGCAGCTTAGGACAGGGGTTCACTGAAGCTTTCTTT. Amino acids: CASSLGQGFTEAFF. The J gene is TRBJ1-1, the V gene TRBV5-1; 9 positions match TRBD1. Trimming cost V 2 bases and J 4 bases; bases outside gene matches: 3. Germline V CDR1 and CDR2: SGHRS, YFSETQ. CDR3 length: 14 residues.

The chain recombines TRBV5-1 with TRBJ1-1, with 7 bases fitting TRBD1. The CDR3 extends over 15 amino acids. Germline CDR1 is SGHRS and CDR2 is YFSETQ. V shed 1 base, J shed 11 bases, and the junction held 14 bases outside the gene matches. This CDR3 is CASSLPGTDNGGAFF. CDR3 in DNA: TGCGCCAGCAGCTTGCCCGGGACAGATAACGGGGGTGCTTTCTTT.

The chain has TRBV27 and TRBJ2-7; TRBD1 agrees at 7 bases. The CDR3 covers 14 residues. The ends lost 6 bases at V and 1 base at J; junction bases unmatched: 6. The germline gives CDR1 MNHEY, CDR2 SMNVEV (reference sequence). CDR3 in DNA: TGTGCCAGCAGCTCCGGGACAGCTTCCTACGAGCAGTACTTC. This sequence encodes CASSSGTASYEQYF.